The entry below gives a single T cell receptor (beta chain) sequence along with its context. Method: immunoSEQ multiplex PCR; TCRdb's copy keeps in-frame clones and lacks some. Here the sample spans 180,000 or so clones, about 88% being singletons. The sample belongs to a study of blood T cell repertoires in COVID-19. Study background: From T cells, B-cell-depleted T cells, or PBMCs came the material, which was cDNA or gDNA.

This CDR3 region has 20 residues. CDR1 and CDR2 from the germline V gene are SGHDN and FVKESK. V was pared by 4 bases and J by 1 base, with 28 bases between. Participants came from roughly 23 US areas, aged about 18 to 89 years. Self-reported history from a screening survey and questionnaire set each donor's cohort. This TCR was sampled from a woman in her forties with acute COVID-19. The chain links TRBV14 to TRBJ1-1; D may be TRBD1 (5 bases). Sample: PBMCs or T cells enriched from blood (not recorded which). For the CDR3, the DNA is TGTGCCAGCAGCCTGGAGGGAGGGGCAAGATACTCAACTAAGAACACTGAAGCTTTCTTT. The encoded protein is CASSLEGGARYSTKNTEAFF.